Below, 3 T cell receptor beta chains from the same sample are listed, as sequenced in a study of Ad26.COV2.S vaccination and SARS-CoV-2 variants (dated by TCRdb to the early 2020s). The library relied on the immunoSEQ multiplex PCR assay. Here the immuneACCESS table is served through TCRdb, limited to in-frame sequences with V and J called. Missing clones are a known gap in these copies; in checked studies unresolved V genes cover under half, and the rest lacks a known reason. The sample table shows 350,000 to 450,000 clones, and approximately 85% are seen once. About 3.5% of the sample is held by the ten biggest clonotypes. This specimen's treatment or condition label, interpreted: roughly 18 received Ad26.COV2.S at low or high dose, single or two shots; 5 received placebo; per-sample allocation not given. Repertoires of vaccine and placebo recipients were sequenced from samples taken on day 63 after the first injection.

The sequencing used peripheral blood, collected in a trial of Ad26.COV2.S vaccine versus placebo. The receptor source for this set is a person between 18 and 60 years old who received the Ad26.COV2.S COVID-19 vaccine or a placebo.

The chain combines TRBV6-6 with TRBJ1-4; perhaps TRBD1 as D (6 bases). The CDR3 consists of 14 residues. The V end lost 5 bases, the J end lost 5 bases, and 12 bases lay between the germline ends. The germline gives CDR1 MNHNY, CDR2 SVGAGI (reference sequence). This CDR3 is CASSHNRENEKLFF. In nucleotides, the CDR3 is TGTGCCAGCAGTCACAACAGGGAAAATGAAAAACTGTTTTTT.

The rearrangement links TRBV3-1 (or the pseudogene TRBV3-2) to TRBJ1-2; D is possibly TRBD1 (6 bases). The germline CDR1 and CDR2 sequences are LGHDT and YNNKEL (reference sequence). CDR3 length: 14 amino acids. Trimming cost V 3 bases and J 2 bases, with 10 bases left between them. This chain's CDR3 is CASSQDTGNYGYTF. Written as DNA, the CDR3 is TGTGCCAGCAGCCAGGATACAGGGAACTATGGCTACACCTTC.

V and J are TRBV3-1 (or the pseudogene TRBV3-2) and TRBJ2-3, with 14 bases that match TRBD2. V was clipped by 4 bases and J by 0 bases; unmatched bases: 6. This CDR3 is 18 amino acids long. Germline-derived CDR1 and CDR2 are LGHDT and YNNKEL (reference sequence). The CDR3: CASSPRTSGGRSTDTQYF. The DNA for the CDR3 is TGTGCCAGCAGCCCGAGGACTAGCGGGGGGAGAAGCACAGATACGCAGTATTTT.